The subject of this entry is one T cell receptor beta chain. The sample originates from a study of blood T cell repertoires in COVID-19. Assay used: immunoSEQ multiplex PCR; TCRdb lists only in-frame clones, some missing. The data show some 130,000 clones, with roughly 90% seen just once and under 4.5% held by the top ten. Germline CDR1 is MNHEY and CDR2 is SMNVEV (reference sequence). The V end was cut by 3 bases, the J end by 8 bases, with 17 bases between. The CDR3 sequence is 16 residues long. Sequenced sample: peripheral blood. This chain joins TRBV27 and TRBJ1-6; D remains ambiguous. The clonotype was recovered from a man aged 45-65 years with active COVID-19. CDR3 amino acids: CASSFRPRRVDSPLHF. The CDR3 region has the DNA TGTGCCAGCAGTTTTAGACCGAGGAGGGTGGATTCACCCCTCCACTTT.